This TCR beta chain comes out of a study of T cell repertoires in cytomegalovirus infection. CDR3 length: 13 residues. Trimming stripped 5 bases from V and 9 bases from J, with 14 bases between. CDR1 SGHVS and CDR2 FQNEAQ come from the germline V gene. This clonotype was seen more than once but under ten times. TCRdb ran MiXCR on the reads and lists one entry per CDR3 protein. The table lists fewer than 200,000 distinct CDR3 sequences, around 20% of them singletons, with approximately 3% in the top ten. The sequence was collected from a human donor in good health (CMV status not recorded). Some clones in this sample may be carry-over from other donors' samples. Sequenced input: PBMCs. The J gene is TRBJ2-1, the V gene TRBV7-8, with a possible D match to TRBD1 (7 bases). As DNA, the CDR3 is TGTGCCAGCAGCCCACAGGGGCGGGGTGAGCAGTTCTTC. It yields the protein CASSPQGRGEQFF. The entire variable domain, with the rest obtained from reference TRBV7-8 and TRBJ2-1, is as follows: GAGVSQSPRYKVAKRGQDVALRCDPISGHVSLFWYQQALGQGPEFLTYFQNEAQLDKSGLPSDRFFAERPEGSVSTLKIQRTQQEDSAVYLCASSPQGRGEQFFGPGTRLTVL.